Described below is a single TCR beta chain sequence and its context. The repertoire was sequenced with immunoSEQ multiplex PCR; TCRdb's copy has only in-frame clones and lacks some. The sample includes about 20,000 clones, about 84% of them seen just once. These data originate in a study of OX40 agonist ivuxolimab in advanced cancers. CDR1 MNHEY and CDR2 SVGAGI come from the germline V gene. The V end was cut by 0 bases, the J end by 5 bases, with 8 bases between. This CDR3 region has 14 residues. The sample in question was CD4+ or CD8+ T cells sorted from blood, obtained in a trial of the OX40 agonist ivuxolimab. J is TRBJ1-5 and V is TRBV6-5; the D gene is possibly TRBD1 (5 bases). This sequence originates from an adult with an advanced solid tumor such as melanoma, head and neck, liver or kidney cancer. CDR3 bases: TGTGCCAGCAGTTACTCGGGGGGGGATCAGCCCCAGCATTTT. This sequence encodes CASSYSGGDQPQHF.